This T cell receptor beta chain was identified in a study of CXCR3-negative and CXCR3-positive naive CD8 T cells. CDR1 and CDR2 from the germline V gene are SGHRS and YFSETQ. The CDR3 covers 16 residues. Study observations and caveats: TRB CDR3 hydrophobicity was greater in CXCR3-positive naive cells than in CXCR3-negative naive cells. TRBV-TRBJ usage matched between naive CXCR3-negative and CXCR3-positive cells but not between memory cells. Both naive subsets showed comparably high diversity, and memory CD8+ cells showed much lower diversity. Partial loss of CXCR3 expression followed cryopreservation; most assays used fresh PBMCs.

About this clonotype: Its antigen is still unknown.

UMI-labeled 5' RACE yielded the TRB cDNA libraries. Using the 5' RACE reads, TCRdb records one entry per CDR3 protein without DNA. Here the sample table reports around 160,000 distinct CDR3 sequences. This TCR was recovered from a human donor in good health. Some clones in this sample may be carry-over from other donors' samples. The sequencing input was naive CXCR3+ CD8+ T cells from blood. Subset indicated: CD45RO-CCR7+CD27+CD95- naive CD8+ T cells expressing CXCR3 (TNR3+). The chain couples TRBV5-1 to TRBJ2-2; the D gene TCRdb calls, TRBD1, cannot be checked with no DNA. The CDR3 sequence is CASSVFGTGFTGELFF.